These 12 T cell receptor beta chains share one sample of origin, sequenced in a study of graft-versus-host responses after intestinal transplantation. The assay was immunoSEQ multiplex PCR, and TCRdb's table has in-frame clones only and misses some. The sample carries about 43,000 clones, approximately 95% recorded once. This specimen consisted of PBMCs, obtained around 350 days after intestinal transplant. The receptors derive from a human patient who received an intestinal transplant, so some T cells may come from the graft donor.

V and J are TRBV2 and TRBJ2-7, with D unresolved. The CDR3 has 9 residues. The V and J ends lost 9 bases and 10 bases respectively, with 10 bases between them. Germline values: CDR1 SNHLY, CDR2 FYNNEI. The CDR3 nucleotides are TGTGCCAGTGGACCAACACAGTACTTC. Translating gives CASGPTQYF.

This sequence joins TRBV11-2 and TRBJ2-1; D call uncertain. The CDR3 is 15 residues long. With 9 bases removed from V and 7 bases from J, the gap between germline ends came to 22 bases. CDR1 and CDR2 from the germline V gene are SGHAT and FQNNGV. The DNA of the CDR3 is TGTGCCAGTCGACCCCGGGCGATTAGGCTTAATGAGCAGTTCTTC. Its translation is CASRPRAIRLNEQFF. Full variable domain (missing parts from reference TRBV11-2 and TRBJ2-1): EAGVAQSPRYKIIEKRQSVAFWCNPISGHATLYWYQQILGQGPKLLIQFQNNGVVDDSQLPKDRFSAERLKGVDSTLKIQPAKLEDSAVYLCASRPRAIRLNEQFFGPGTRLTVL.

CDR3 nucleotides: TGTGCCAGCATGGCAGGCAAGAACACTGAAGCTTTCTTT. Its translation is CASMAGKNTEAFF. This rearrangement joins TRBV6-5 to TRBJ1-1; no reliable D call. Trimming shortened V by 7 bases and J by 1 base, and 10 bases separated the two germline ends. The CDR3 runs 13 residues. Germline V gives CDR1 MNHEY, CDR2 SVGAGI.

The V call is TRBV12-1, the J call TRBJ2-7; the table's D call, TRBD1, was not checked against the DNA. TRBV12-1 is a documented pseudogene. This CDR3 is 17 amino acids long. The CDR3 DNA sequence: TGTGCCAGCAGCTCCGACGCTGGACAGGCCCTTCCCTACGAGCAGTACTTC. It translates to CASSSDAGQALPYEQYF.

The DNA of the CDR3 is TGTGCCAGCAGCTTGTACCCCGTGAGCTCTGGGGCCAACGTCCTGACTTTC. Translated, it gives CASSLYPVSSGANVLTF. The rearrangement links TRBV5-4 to TRBJ2-6; D remains ambiguous. CDR3 length: 17 amino acids. V lost 1 base and J 0 bases, leaving 11 bases between the germline ends. Germline values: CDR1 SGHNT, CDR2 YYREEE (reference sequence).

V is TRBV18 and J is TRBJ2-1; perhaps TRBD2 as D (5 bases). The CDR3 totals 15 residues. Trimming stripped 0 bases from V and 7 bases from J, with 13 bases between. Germline values: CDR1 KGHSH, CDR2 LQKENI. DNA for the CDR3: TGTGCCAGCTCACCACCTGGTAGCGACCTAAATGAGCAGTTCTTC. As protein: CASSPPGSDLNEQFF.

The chain links TRBV20-1 to TRBJ2-5; TRBD1 might be the D (6 bases). V was pared by 5 bases and J by 5 bases, with 9 bases between. This CDR3 is built from 11 residues. From germline, CDR1 is DFQATT and CDR2 SNEGSKA (reference sequence). The CDR3, as DNA: TGCAGTGCTCAAAGGGGGGAGACCCAGTACTTC. It yields the protein CSAQRGETQYF.

The chain employs TRBV5-4 and TRBJ2-1; D remains unclear. This CDR3 contains 13 residues. The V and J ends lost 8 bases and 1 base respectively, with 10 bases between them. Germline CDR1 reads SGHNT; CDR2 reads YYREEE (reference sequence). The CDR3 region is CASRAASYNEQFF. Written as DNA, the CDR3 is TGTGCCAGTAGGGCAGCGTCCTACAATGAGCAGTTCTTC.

This clone has more than one count but fewer than ten. V gene TRBV7-9 combines with J gene TRBJ2-7; D is unresolved. The CDR3 length is 12 residues. CDR1 and CDR2 from the germline V gene are SEHNR and FQNEAQ (reference sequence). V shed 4 bases and J shed 6 bases, with 10 bases lying between them. The CDR3 coding sequence is TGTGCCAGCAGCTCCCCCTCCGGCGAGCAGTACTTC. It encodes CASSSPSGEQYF.

The genes are TRBV6-5 and TRBJ2-7, with D possibly being TRBD2 (6 bases). Trimming shortened V by 6 bases and J by 3 bases, and 15 bases separated the two germline ends. The CDR3 consists of 14 residues. Germline lookup yields CDR1 MNHEY and CDR2 SVGAGI. CDR3 region: CASRGPGGYYEQYF. In DNA, the CDR3 is TGTGCCAGCAGGGGACCTGGGGGGTACTACGAGCAGTACTTC.

The J gene is TRBJ1-1, the V gene TRBV6-6; perhaps TRBD1 as D (6 bases). Germline CDR1 and CDR2: MNHNY and SVGAGI (reference sequence). CDR3 length: 14 amino acids. V gave up 6 bases and J gave up 4 bases, with 15 bases separating them. The CDR3 DNA follows: TGTGCCAGCAGGTCGCCCGGGACAATCACTGAAGCTTTCTTT. Translating it yields CASRSPGTITEAFF.

The rearrangement links TRBV28 to TRBJ2-2; TRBD2 might be the D (6 bases). The germline CDR1 and CDR2 sequences are MDHEN and SYDVKM. The V end was cut by 2 bases, the J end by 5 bases, with 15 bases between. The CDR3 extends over 16 amino acids. For the CDR3, the DNA is TGTGCCAGCAGTTTACTGAGGGAGGATAAAACCGGGGAGCTGTTTTTT. As protein: CASSLLREDKTGELFF.